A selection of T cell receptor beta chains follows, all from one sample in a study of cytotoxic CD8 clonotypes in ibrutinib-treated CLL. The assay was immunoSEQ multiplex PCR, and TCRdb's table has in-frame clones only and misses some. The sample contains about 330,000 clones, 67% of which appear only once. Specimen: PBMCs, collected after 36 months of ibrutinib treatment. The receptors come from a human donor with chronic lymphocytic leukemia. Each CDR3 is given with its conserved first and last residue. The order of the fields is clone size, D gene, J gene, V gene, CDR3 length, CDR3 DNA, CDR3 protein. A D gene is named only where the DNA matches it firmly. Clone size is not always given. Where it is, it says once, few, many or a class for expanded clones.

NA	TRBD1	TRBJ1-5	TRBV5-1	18	TGCGCCAGCAGCTTGCCCGGGACAGGGCTCAATAGCAATCAGCCCCAGCATTTT	CASSLPGTGLNSNQPQHF
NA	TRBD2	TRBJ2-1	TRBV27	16	TGTGCCAGCAGTCCGAGACTAGCGGGGGGCATCAATGAGCAGTTCTTC	CASSPRLAGGINEQFF
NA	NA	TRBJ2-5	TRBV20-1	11	TGCAGTGCTATCAAGCGGGAGACCCAGTACTTC	CSAIKRETQYF
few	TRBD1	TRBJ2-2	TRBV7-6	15	TGTGCCAGCAGTCCCGGGACAGGGAGATTCGGGGAGCTGTTTTTT	CASSPGTGRFGELFF
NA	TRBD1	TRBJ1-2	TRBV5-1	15	TGCGCCAGCAGCCGAGAGACAGGGGCTAACTATGGCTACACCTTC	CASSRETGANYGYTF
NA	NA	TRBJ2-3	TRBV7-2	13	TGTGCCAGCCGGGTTTATAGCACAGATACGCAGTATTTT	CASRVYSTDTQYF
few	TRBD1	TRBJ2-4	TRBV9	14	TGTGCCAGCAGCTCAAACAGGGGTTCAAACATTCAGTACTTC	CASSSNRGSNIQYF
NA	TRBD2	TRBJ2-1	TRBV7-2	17	TGTGCCAGCAGCTTAGATGCTAGCGGGGGGAAACGGGGTGAGCAGTTCTTC	CASSLDASGGKRGEQFF
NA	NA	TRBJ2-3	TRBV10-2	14	TGCGCCAGCAGTGAACAGGGATACACAGATACGCAGTATTTT	CASSEQGYTDTQYF
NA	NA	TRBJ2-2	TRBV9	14	TGTGCCAGCAGCGTATCGTCAGGGACCGGGGAGCTGTTTTTT	CASSVSSGTGELFF
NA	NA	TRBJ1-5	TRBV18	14	TGTGCCAGCTCTCCAATGGGACGGGGGCAGCCCCAGCATTTT	CASSPMGRGQPQHF
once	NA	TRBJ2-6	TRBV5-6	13	TGTGCCAGCACGGGGCGTGGGGCCAACGTCCTGACTTTC	CASTGRGANVLTF
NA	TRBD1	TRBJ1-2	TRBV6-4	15	TGTGCCAGCAGTGACTCGATAGGGACAGGGGAAGGCTACACCTTC	CASSDSIGTGEGYTF
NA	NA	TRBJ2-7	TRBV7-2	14	TGTGCCAGCAGCTTAGACCCAGGGGCCTACGAGCAGTACTTC	CASSLDPGAYEQYF
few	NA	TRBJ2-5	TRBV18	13	TGTGCCAGCTCCCGACAGATACAAGAGACCCAGTACTTC	CASSRQIQETQYF
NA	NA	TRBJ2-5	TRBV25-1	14	TGTGCCAGCAGTGAATTCGGGGTCGGAGAGACCCAGTACTTC	CASSEFGVGETQYF
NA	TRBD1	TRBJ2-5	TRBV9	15	TGTGCCAGCAGCGCCGGGCCAGGGGGCAAAGAGACCCAGTACTTC	CASSAGPGGKETQYF
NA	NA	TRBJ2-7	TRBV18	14	TGTGCCAGCTCGCGAGAAGGGGGGCCGTACGAGCAGTACTTC	CASSREGGPYEQYF
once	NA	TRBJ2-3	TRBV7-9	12	TGTGCCAGCAGCCAAAGCACAGATACGCAGTATTTT	CASSQSTDTQYF
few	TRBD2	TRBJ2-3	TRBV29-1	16	TGCAGCGCGAAACCGGGACTAGCGGGAGGTCCAGATACGCAGTATTTT	CSAKPGLAGGPDTQYF
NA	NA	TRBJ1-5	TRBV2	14	TGTGCCAGCACCCGGCCGGGGGGCAATCAGCCCCAGCATTTT	CASTRPGGNQPQHF
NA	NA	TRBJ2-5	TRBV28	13	TGTGCCAGCAGCAGTTATTCCCAAGAGACCCAGTACTTC	CASSSYSQETQYF
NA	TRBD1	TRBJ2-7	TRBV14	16	TGTGCCAGCAGCCACCATGCAGGGACAGGGGGCAACGAGCAGTACTTC	CASSHHAGTGGNEQYF